The TCR beta chain described here comes from a study of vaccination effects on CD4 cells after COVID-19. Notes on the study in general: Convalescent patients numbered few in the study; early post-infection timepoints were missing entirely. Among infection- and vaccine-induced clones, marked clonal contraction occurred late after vaccination.

This CDR3 has 14 residues. V was clipped by 1 base and J by 6 bases, with 13 bases between them. Germline CDR1 is SGHVS and CDR2 is FQNEAQ. Of note for this clone: Its specificity is unknown.

Pools of viral peptides were used by the ViraFEST assay to expand antigen-specific CD4+ T cells ahead of sequencing. Culture lasted 10 days before CD4+ T cell isolation. None of these healthy vaccinees had been infected with SARS-CoV-2 before vaccination. Cultivation was performed at more than 1.5 million PBMC per well with 9 to 10 IU/ml IL-2 and 9.5 to 10 ug/ml peptides added. Half-medium replacement with IL-2 medium occurred on days 3 and 7. Assay used: immunoSEQ multiplex PCR; TCRdb lists only in-frame clones, some missing. The sample has some 31,000 clones, approximately 73% seen once. The TCR sequence derives from a human donor who received a COVID-19 vaccine. This material consisted of CD4+ T cells from PBMCs cultured with HCoV-OC43 spike peptides, taken before COVID-19 vaccination. Subset denoted: HCoV-OC43 spike overlapping peptide pool stimulation. The genes are TRBV7-8 and TRBJ2-7; unclear D gene. CDR3 loop: CASSLGSRVGEQYF. The CDR3 DNA reads TGTGCCAGCAGCTTAGGTAGCAGAGTCGGCGAGCAGTACTTC. Filled out from reference TRBV7-8 and TRBJ2-7, the complete variable domain reads GAGVSQSPRYKVAKRGQDVALRCDPISGHVSLFWYQQALGQGPEFLTYFQNEAQLDKSGLPSDRFFAERPEGSVSTLKIQRTQQEDSAVYLCASSLGSRVGEQYFGPGTRLTVT.